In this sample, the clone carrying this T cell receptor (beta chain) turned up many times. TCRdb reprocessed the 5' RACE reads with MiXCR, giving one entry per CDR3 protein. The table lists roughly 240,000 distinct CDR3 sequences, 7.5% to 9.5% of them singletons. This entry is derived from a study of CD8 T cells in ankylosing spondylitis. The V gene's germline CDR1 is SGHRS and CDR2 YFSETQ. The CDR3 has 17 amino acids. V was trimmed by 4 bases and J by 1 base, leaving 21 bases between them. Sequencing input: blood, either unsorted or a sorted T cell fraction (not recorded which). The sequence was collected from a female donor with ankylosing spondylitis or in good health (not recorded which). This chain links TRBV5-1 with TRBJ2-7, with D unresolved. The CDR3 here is CASSGAEWLTLSYEQYF. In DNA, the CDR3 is TGCGCCAGCAGCGGAGCCGAATGGCTAACTCTTTCCTACGAGCAGTACTTC.